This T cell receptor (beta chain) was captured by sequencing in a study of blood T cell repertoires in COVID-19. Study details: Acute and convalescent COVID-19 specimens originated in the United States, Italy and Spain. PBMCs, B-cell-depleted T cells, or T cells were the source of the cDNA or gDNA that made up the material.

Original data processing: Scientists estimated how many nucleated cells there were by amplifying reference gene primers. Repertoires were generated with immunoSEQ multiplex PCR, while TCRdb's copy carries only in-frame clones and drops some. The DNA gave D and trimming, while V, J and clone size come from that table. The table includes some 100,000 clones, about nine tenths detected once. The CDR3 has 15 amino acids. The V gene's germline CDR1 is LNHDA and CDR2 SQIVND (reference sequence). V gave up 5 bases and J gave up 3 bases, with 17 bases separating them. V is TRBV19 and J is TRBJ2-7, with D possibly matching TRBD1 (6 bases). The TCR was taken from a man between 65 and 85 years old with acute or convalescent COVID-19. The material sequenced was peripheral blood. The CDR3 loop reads CASSVRDKPSYEQYF. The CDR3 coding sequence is TGTGCCAGTAGTGTCAGGGACAAACCGAGCTACGAGCAGTACTTC.